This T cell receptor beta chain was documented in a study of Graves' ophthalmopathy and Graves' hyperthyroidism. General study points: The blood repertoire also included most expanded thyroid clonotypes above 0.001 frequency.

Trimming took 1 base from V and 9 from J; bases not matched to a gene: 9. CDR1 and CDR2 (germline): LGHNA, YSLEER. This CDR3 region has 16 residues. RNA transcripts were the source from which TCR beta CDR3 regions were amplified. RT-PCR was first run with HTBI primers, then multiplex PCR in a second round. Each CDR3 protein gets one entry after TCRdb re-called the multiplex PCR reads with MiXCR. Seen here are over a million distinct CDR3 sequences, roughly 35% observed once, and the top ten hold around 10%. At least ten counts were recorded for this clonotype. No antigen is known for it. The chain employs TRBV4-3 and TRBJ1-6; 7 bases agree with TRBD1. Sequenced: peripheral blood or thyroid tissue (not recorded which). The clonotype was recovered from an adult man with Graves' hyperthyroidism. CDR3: CASSQVIDREGSPLHF. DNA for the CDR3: TGCGCCAGCAGCCAAGTTATCGACAGGGAAGGTTCACCCCTCCACTTT.